This T cell receptor (beta chain) was profiled in a study of shared clonotypes between healthy human individuals. Study overall: Serving as donors were two women and a few men, whose ages spanned 18 to 49. Study observations and caveats: Estimated clonotype richness was generally higher in naive than memory subsets.

Repertoires were generated with immunoSEQ multiplex PCR, while TCRdb's copy carries only in-frame clones and drops some. The table records about 1.5 million clones, over 95% of them present only once. Germline V gives CDR1 MDHEN, CDR2 SYDVKM. J gave up 5 bases and V 6 bases, and 6 bases lay outside the gene matches. This CDR3 spans 14 amino acids. Of note for this clone: Its target is not known.

This rearrangement joins TRBV28 to TRBJ2-5; 10 bases map to TRBD1. Material: naive CD4+ T cells sorted from blood. Subset given: CD45RA+ positively selected. This clonotype originated in a man aged 25-45 years in good health. The CDR3 loop reads CASRGQGVLETQYF. In nucleotides, the CDR3 is TGTGCCAGCAGAGGACAGGGGGTTCTTGAGACCCAGTACTTC.